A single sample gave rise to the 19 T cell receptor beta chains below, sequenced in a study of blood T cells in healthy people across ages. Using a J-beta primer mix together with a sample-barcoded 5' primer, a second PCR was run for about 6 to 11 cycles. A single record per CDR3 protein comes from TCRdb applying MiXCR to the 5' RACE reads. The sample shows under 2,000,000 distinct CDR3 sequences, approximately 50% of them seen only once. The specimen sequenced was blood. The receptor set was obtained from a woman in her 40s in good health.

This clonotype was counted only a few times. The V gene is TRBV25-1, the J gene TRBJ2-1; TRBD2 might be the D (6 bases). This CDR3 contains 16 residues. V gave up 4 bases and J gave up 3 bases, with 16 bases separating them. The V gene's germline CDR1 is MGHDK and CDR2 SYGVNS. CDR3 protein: CASSGRVAGRYNEQFF. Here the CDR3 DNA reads TGTGCCAGCAGTGGTCGGGTTGCGGGGCGCTACAATGAGCAGTTCTTC.

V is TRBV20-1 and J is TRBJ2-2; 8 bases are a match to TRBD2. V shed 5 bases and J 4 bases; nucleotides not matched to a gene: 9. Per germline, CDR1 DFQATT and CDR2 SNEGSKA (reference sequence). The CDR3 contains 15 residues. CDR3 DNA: TGCAGTGCTGCCTCGGTGCGGGGGGCCACCGGGGAGCTGTTTTTT. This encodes CSAASVRGATGELFF.

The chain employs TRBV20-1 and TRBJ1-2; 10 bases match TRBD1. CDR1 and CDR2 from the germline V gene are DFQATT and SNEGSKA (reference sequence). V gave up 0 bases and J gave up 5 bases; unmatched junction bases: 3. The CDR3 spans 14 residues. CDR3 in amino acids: CSAREDRGGYGYTF. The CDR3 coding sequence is TGCAGTGCTAGAGAGGACAGGGGGGGTTATGGCTACACCTTC.

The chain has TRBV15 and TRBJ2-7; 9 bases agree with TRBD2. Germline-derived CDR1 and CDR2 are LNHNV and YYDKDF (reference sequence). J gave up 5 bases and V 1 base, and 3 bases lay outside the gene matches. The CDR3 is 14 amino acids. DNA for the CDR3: TGTGCCACCAGCAGAGGATCTAGCGGGGACGAGCAGTACTTC. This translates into CATSRGSSGDEQYF.

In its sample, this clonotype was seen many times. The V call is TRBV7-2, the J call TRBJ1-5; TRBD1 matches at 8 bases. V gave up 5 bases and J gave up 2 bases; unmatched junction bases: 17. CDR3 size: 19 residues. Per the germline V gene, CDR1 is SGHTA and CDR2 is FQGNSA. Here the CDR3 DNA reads TGTGCCAGCAGCCTTGGCGGCAGGGGGCCCCTAGGTGGCAATCAGCCCCAGCATTTT. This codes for CASSLGGRGPLGGNQPQHF. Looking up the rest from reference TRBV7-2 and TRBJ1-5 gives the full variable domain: GAGVSQSPSNKVTEKGKDVELRCDPISGHTALYWYRQSLGQGLEFLIYFQGNSAPDKSGLPSDRFSAERTGGSVSTLTIQRTQQEDSAVYLCASSLGGRGPLGGNQPQHFGDGTRLSIL.

In DNA form, the CDR3 reads TGTGCCAGCAGTCTAGGACACGGACTGACTGAAGCTTTCTTT. Translating gives CASSLGHGLTEAFF. The chain joins TRBV6-1 to TRBJ1-1, with D tentatively TRBD1 (5 bases). The germline V gene has CDR1 MNHNS and CDR2 SASEGT. The CDR3 length is 14 residues. With 5 bases removed from V and 5 bases from J, the gap between germline ends came to 15 bases.

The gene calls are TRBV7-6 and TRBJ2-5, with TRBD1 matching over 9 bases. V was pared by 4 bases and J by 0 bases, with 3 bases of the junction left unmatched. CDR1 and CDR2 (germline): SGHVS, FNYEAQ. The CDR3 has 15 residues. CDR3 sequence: CASSYRTGDQETQYF. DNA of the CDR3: TGTGCCAGCAGCTACCGGACAGGGGACCAAGAGACCCAGTACTTC.

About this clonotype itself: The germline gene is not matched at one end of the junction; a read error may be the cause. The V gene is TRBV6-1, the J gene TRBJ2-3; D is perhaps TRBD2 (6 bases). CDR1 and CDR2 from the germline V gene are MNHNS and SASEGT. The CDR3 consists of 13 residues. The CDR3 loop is CASSACGADMQYF. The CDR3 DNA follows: TGTGCCAGCAGTGCATGCGGGGCAGATATGCAGTATTTT.

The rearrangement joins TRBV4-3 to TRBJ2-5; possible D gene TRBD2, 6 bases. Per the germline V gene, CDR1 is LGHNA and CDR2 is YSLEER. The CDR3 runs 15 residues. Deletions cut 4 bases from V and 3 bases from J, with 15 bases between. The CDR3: CASSPQGGAEETQYF. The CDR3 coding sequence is TGCGCCAGCAGCCCCCAAGGCGGGGCAGAAGAGACCCAGTACTTC.

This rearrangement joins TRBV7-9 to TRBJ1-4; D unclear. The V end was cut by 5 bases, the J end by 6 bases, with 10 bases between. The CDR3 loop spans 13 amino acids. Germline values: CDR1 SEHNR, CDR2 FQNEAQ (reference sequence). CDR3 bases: TGTGCCAGCAGCACCTCCTGGGATGAAAAACTGTTTTTT. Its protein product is CASSTSWDEKLFF.

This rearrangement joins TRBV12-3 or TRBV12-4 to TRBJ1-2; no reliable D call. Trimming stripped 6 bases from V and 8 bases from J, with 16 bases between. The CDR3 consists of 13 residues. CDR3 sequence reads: CASSRTERHGYTF. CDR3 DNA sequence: TGTGCCAGCAGCCGTACGGAACGGCACGGCTACACCTTC.

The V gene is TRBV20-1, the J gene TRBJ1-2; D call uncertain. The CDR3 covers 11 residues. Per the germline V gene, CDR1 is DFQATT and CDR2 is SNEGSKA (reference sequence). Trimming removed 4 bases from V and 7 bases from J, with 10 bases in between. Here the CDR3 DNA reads TGCAGTGCTAATTCCGACGGTGGCTACACCTTC. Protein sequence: CSANSDGGYTF.

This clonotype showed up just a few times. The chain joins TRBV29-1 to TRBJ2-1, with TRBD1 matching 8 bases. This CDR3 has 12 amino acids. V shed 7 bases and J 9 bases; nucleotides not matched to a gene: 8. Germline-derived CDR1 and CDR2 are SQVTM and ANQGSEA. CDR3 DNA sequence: TGCAGCGCTCGACAGGGGAGGATTGAGCAGTTCTTC. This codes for CSARQGRIEQFF.

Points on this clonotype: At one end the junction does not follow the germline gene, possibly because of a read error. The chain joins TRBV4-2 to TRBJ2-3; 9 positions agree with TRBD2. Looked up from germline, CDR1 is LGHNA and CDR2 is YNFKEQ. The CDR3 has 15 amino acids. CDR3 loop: CASSQASGGLDAQYF. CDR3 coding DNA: TGTGCCAGCAGCCAAGCCAGCGGGGGGTTAGATGCGCAGTATTTT.

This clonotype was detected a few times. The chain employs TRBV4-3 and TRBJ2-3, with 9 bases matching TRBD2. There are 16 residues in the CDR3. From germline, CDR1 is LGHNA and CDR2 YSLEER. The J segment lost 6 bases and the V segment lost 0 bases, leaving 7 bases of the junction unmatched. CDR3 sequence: CASSQDAGGPRDTQYF. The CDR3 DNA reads TGCGCCAGCAGCCAAGATGCGGGGGGGCCCCGGGATACGCAGTATTTT.

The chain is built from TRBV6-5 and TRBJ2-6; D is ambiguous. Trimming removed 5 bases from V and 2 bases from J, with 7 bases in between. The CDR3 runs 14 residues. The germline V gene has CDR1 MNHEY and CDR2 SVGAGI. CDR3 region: CASSRFTGANVLTF. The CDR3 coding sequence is TGTGCCAGCAGTAGGTTTACTGGGGCCAACGTCCTGACTTTC.

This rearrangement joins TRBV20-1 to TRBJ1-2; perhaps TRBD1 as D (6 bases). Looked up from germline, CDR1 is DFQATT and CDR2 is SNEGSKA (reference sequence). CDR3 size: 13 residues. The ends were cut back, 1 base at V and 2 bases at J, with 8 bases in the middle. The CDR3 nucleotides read TGCAGTGCTAGAGGGACAGACAACTATGGCTACACCTTC. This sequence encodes CSARGTDNYGYTF.

The CDR3 sequence: CASSYSIEDRRYGYTF. CDR3 sequence (DNA): TGTGCCAGCAGTTACTCGATTGAGGACAGGCGCTATGGCTACACCTTC. J is TRBJ1-2 and V is TRBV6-5; 7 bases agree with TRBD1. The germline gives CDR1 MNHEY, CDR2 SVGAGI. V lost 0 bases, J lost 4 bases, and 8 bases stayed unmatched. This CDR3 has 16 residues.

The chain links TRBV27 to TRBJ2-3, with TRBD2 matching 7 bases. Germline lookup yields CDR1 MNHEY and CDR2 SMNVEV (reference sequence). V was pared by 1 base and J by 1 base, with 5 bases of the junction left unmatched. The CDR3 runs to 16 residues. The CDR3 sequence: CASSLLGGGGTDTQYF. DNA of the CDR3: TGTGCCAGCAGTTTATTGGGCGGGGGAGGCACAGATACGCAGTATTTT.